The entry below gives a single T cell receptor (beta chain) sequence along with its context. The data were produced by immunoSEQ multiplex PCR, yet TCRdb's version contains in-frame clones alone and is incomplete. The sample lists around 240,000 clones, more than 80% occurring once. V dropped 3 bases and J dropped 6 bases, with 9 bases sitting between them. In germline, CDR1 is SGHTA, CDR2 FQGNSA. The CDR3 sequence is 13 residues long. These data come from a study of blood T cell repertoires in COVID-19. Sequencing was carried out using PBMCs or T cells enriched from blood (not recorded which). The rearrangement joins TRBV7-2 to TRBJ2-1; D is perhaps TRBD1 (5 bases). This receptor was obtained from a man aged 45-60 years who had been exposed to COVID-19. Here the CDR3 reads CASSFNRRNEQFF. CDR3 coding DNA: TGTGCCAGCAGCTTTAACAGGCGCAATGAGCAGTTCTTC.